The TCR beta chain described here comes from a study of graft-versus-host responses after intestinal transplantation. Broader study findings: Recipient bone marrow held GvH clones, some seen earlier in ileum or blood. Early HvG declines after transplant were associated with peak circulating GvH clone levels.

Remarks on this clone: What it binds is unknown.

Sequencing was performed with immunoSEQ multiplex PCR; in TCRdb, only in-frame clones are kept and a portion is missing. The data show approximately 54,000 clones, 91% seen once. V was cut by 6 bases and J by 0 bases, with 9 bases left in between. Per germline, CDR1 KGHSH and CDR2 LQKENI. The CDR3 is 15 amino acids. This specimen consisted of PBMCs, obtained 662 days after intestinal transplant. The TCR sequence derives from a human patient who received an intestinal transplant, so some T cells may come from the graft donor. V usage is TRBV18 and J usage is TRBJ1-6, with a possible D match to TRBD1 (5 bases). The CDR3 loop is CASSRESSYNSPLHF. The CDR3 nucleotides read TGTGCCAGCTCCAGGGAAAGCTCCTATAATTCACCCCTCCACTTT.